The rows below give T cell receptor beta chains drawn from one sample of a study of blood T cells in healthy people across ages. MiXCR was run by TCRdb on the 5' RACE reads, yielding one entry per CDR3 protein. The sample records some 730,000 distinct CDR3 sequences, 22% being singletons. The sequencing sample was made of blood. These TCRs come from a man in his 70s in good health. Each CDR3 is given with its conserved first and last residue. D genes are given only for firm matches. The size field is filled for only some rows; it gives once, few, many or a size class.

clone size	J gene	D gene	V gene	CDR3 DNA	CDR3 protein
-	TRBJ1-1	-	TRBV7-6	TGTGCCAGCAGTCAAGAACTGACGAACACTGAAGCTTTCTTT	CASSQELTNTEAFF
-	TRBJ1-1	TRBD1	TRBV10-2	TGCGCCAGCAGTGATGGTATGGGACAGGGGGACACTGAAGCTTTCTTT	CASSDGMGQGDTEAFF
few	TRBJ2-1	TRBD2	TRBV7-6	TGTGCCAGCAGCCCCCCAGGACTAGCGGGAGGCAACAATGAGCAGTTCTTC	CASSPPGLAGGNNEQFF
-	TRBJ2-7	TRBD1	TRBV11-2	TGTGCCAGCAGCCGTACCGTGACAGGGATCGGGGCCTACGAGCAGTACTTC	CASSRTVTGIGAYEQYF
-	TRBJ2-1	TRBD2	TRBV12-3/TRBV12-4	TGTGCCAGCAGTTTCGGTTTGGGCGGGAGCTCCTACAATGAGCAGTTCTTC	CASSFGLGGSSYNEQFF
-	TRBJ2-1	TRBD2	TRBV11-1	TGTGCCAGCAGCTTATCCCGGCTAGCGGGGTACAATGAGCAGTTCTTC	CASSLSRLAGYNEQFF
-	TRBJ2-7	-	TRBV11-2	TGTGCCAGCAGCTTTACAGGGCTCGATTGGGAGCAGTACTTC	CASSFTGLDWEQYF
-	TRBJ2-5	TRBD1	TRBV20-1	TGCAGTGCTTGGGACAGTCCGGTGGAGACCCAGTACTTC	CSAWDSPVETQYF
-	TRBJ1-2	TRBD1	TRBV11-2	TGTGCCAGCAGCCTATCCGGGACAGGGGCTGGTAACTATGGCTACACCTTC	CASSLSGTGAGNYGYTF
-	TRBJ2-1	-	TRBV5-1	TGCGCCAGCAGCTTTGAAGACTTCCGGATTCCCACTGTCTTC	CASSFEDFRIPTVF
-	TRBJ1-1	TRBD1	TRBV6-1	TGTGCCAGCAGTGAAGGCGACGGGACAGGGGGTCCTGAAGCTTTCTTT	CASSEGDGTGGPEAFF
-	TRBJ1-5	-	TRBV20-1	TGCAGTGCTAGTTCCGGACCCGGAGTACAGCCCCAGCATTTT	CSASSGPGVQPQHF
few	TRBJ2-4	TRBD1	TRBV20-1	TGCAGTGCTAGCCCCACCAGACAGGGGACGGGAAACATTCAGTACTTC	CSASPTRQGTGNIQYF
-	TRBJ2-5	TRBD1	TRBV11-1	TGTGCCAGCAGCCCGACAGGGTATACGGAGACCCAGTACTTC	CASSPTGYTETQYF
few	TRBJ2-5	-	TRBV11-2	TGTGCCAGCAGCTTAAGGGGTACCAAACAAGAGACCCAGTACTTC	CASSLRGTKQETQYF
many	TRBJ2-5	TRBD1	TRBV19	TGTGCCAGTAGGCCGGGACAGGGTATTCAGACCCAGTACTTC	CASRPGQGIQTQYF
-	TRBJ2-6	-	TRBV6-1	TGTGCCAGCAGACGCCCGAAACAGGGTCCTAGCTCTGGGGCCAACGTCCTGACTTTC	CASRRPKQGPSSGANVLTF
-	TRBJ1-5	TRBD1	TRBV6-5	TGTGCCAGCAGTAACTCCGGGACAGGGGATCAGCCCCAGCATTTT	CASSNSGTGDQPQHF
many	TRBJ2-1	-	TRBV29-1	TGCAGCGTTGATAGGGCCAATGCCTACAATGAGCAGTTCTTC	CSVDRANAYNEQFF
-	TRBJ2-3	-	TRBV19	TGTGCCAGTAGTATGCGCACAGATACGCAGTATTTT	CASSMRTDTQYF
few	TRBJ2-1	TRBD1	TRBV24-1	TGTGCCACCAGCGGGGACCGTGGGGGACAGTACAATGAGCAGTTCTTC	CATSGDRGGQYNEQFF
few	TRBJ2-3	TRBD2	TRBV5-1	TGCGCCAGCAGCTTGAGCGGGAGCGGCGATACGCAGTATTTT	CASSLSGSGDTQYF
few	TRBJ2-7	-	TRBV12-3/TRBV12-4	TGTGCCAGCAGTTACGGCCCGGGCACCAGCGAGCAGTACTTC	CASSYGPGTSEQYF
many	TRBJ2-5	-	TRBV12-3/TRBV12-4	TGTGCCAGCAGTTTTCGGCGGACCCAGACCCAGTACTTC	CASSFRRTQTQYF
few	TRBJ1-1	-	TRBV29-1	TGCAGCACAAATCGGGGGGCAGGTACTGAAGCTTTCTTT	CSTNRGAGTEAFF
-	TRBJ1-2	-	TRBV11-2	TGTGCCAGCAGCTTAGCAGGCATGGACTATGGCTACACCTTC	CASSLAGMDYGYTF
few	TRBJ2-1	TRBD2	TRBV20-1	TGCAGTGCTGGGGGACTAGCGGGGGGGCGTTTTAATGAGCAGTTCTTC	CSAGGLAGGRFNEQFF
-	TRBJ2-2	-	TRBV4-3	TGCGCCAGCAGCCAAGCCCGGGGGCCTGGCACCGGGGAGCTGTTTTTT	CASSQARGPGTGELFF
-	TRBJ1-5	-	TRBV5-5	TGTGCCAGCAGCTTTGCAGTTAGCAATCAGCCCCAGCATTTT	CASSFAVSNQPQHF
-	TRBJ1-1	TRBD1	TRBV5-1	TGCGCCAACAGCTCACAGGGGTATTATACTGAAGCTTTCTTT	CANSSQGYYTEAFF
-	TRBJ2-7	-	TRBV11-2	TGTGCCAGCAGCGAGAACCCGGGACCGAGTTTTAAGCAGTACTTC	CASSENPGPSFKQYF
-	TRBJ2-5	-	TRBV7-3	TGTGCCAGCAGCTCCCGTCAAAGGCAAGAGACCCAGTACTTC	CASSSRQRQETQYF
few	TRBJ2-2	TRBD2	TRBV5-1	TGCGCCAGCAGCCCCATCCTAGCGGGGGGTTCCGGGGAGCTGTTTTTT	CASSPILAGGSGELFF
-	TRBJ1-1	TRBD1	TRBV6-6	TGTGCCAGCAAGCCCGGGACAGTGAACACTGAAGCTTTCTTT	CASKPGTVNTEAFF
few	TRBJ1-2	-	TRBV5-6	TGTGCCAGCAGCTTGGTGTCAGCCCAACAGGACCCTAACTATGGCTACACCTTC	CASSLVSAQQDPNYGYTF
few	TRBJ1-2	TRBD1	TRBV5-1	TGCGCCAGCAGCGAGGGACAGGGGGCTGGCTACACCTTC	CASSEGQGAGYTF
-	TRBJ1-4	-	TRBV12-3/TRBV12-4	TGTGCCAGCAGTAAGGACAGTCTTGGGGATAATAATGAAAAACTGTTTTTT	CASSKDSLGDNNEKLFF